The sequence of this TCR beta chain was determined in a study of technical replicates of blood from a handful of donors. Produced via immunoSEQ multiplex PCR; TCRdb's table is partial and in-frame only. The top ten hold 3% to 5% of the sample, which has about 81,000 clones, 70% to 90% seen once. To note about this clone: One junction end disagrees with the germline gene, perhaps due to a read error.

The TCR was taken from a human donor in good health. Some clones in this sample may be carry-over from other donors' samples. The sequenced sample consisted of PBMCs.

The CDR3 coding sequence is TGTATCGCCGGGGGAGCTCCTCGTAATTCACCCCTCCACTTT. Translated, it gives CIAGGAPRNSPLHF. This chain uses TRBV29-1 with TRBJ1-6, with TRBD1 as a possible D gene (5 bases). Germline CDR1 SQVTM, CDR2 ANQGSEA. The CDR3 is 14 amino acids.